This entry is about one T cell receptor beta chain. The antigen remains undetermined. CDR1 is MDHEN and CDR2 is SYDVKM in the germline V gene. The length of the CDR3 is 19 residues. Trimming left V 2 bases short and J 1 base short, with 18 bases between. The data were taken from a study of cytomegalovirus exposure and HLA in healthy donors. Study-wide results and caveats: Sequencing depth roughly uniform across donors was assumed in presence/absence analyses. The authors later found HLA-associated TCR beta chains more clonally expanded than equally common others. Cytomegalovirus association was listed for 150 or so TCR beta chains. Analysis performed later found approximately 17,000 TCR beta sequences associated with HLA alleles at 0.05 false discovery rate.

PCR used 60 Vbeta primers and 13 Jbeta primers. Generated by immunoSEQ multiplex PCR, the TCRdb table keeps only in-frame clones and is missing some. Among some 32,000 clones listed, around nine tenths were seen once. This sequence was found in a boy aged 5-17 years in good health and CMV-seronegative. Sequenced: PBMCs. V is TRBV28 and J is TRBJ2-6; possible D gene TRBD1, 5 bases. CDR3 bases: TGTGCCAGCAGTTTAGTGACAGAGGCATATTTTTCTGGGGCCAACGTCCTGACTTTC. This sequence encodes CASSLVTEAYFSGANVLTF.